The present entry profiles one T cell receptor beta chain with its context. These data belong to a study of T cell changes during pregnancy in multiple sclerosis. Germline loops: CDR1 MDHEN, CDR2 SYDVKM. V lost 7 bases to trimming and J lost 5 bases; unmatched junction nucleotides: 10. The CDR3 has 15 amino acids. Measured with immunoSEQ multiplex PCR; TCRdb has only the in-frame clones, and not every one. This table has some 70,000 clones, 90% to 95% appearing once. The source is a female donor in good health, enrolled as a control in a pregnancy study. The specimen comprised peripheral blood, sampled in the second trimester of pregnancy. This chain joins TRBV28 and TRBJ2-2, with TRBD1 identical over 7 bases. CDR3 loop: CASTRPGGGTGELFF. The DNA for the CDR3 is TGTGCCAGCACCCGCCCAGGGGGTGGAACCGGGGAGCTGTTTTTT.